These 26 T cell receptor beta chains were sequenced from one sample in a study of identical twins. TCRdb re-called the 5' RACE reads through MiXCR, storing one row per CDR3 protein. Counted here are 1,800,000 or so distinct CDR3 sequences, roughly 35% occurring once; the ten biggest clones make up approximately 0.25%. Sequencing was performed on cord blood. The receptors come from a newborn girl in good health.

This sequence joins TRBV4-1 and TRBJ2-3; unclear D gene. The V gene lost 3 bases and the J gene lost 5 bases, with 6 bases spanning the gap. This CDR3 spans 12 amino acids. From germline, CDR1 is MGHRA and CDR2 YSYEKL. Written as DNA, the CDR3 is TGCGCCAGCAGCCATTGGCGAGATACGCAGTATTTT. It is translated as CASSHWRDTQYF.

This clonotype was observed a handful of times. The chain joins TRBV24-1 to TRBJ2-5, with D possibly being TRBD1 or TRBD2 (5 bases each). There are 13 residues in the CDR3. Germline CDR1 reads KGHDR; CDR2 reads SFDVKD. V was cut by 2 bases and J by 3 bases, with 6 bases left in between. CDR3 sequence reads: CATSDWGKETQYF. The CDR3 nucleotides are TGTGCCACCAGTGATTGGGGGAAAGAGACCCAGTACTTC.

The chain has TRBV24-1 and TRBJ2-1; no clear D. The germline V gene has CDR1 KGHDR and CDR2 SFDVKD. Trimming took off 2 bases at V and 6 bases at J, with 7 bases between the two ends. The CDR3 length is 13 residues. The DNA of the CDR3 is TGTGCCACCAGTGATTCCCCTCCCAATGAGCAGTTCTTC. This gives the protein CATSDSPPNEQFF.

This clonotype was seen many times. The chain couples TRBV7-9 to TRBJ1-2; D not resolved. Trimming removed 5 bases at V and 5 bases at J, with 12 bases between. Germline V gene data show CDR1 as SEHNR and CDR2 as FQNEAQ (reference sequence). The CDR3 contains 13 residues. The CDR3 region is CASSTTASYGYTF. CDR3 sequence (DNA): TGTGCCAGCAGCACAACAGCGAGTTATGGCTACACCTTC.

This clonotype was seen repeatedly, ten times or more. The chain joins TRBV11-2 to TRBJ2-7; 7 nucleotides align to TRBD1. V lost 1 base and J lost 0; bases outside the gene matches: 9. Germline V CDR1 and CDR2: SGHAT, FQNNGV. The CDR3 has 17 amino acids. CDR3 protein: CASSLGSGRGISYEQYF. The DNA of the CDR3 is TGTGCCAGCAGCTTAGGGAGCGGCAGGGGGATCTCCTACGAGCAGTACTTC. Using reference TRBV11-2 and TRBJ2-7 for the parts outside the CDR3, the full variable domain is EAGVAQSPRYKIIEKRQSVAFWCNPISGHATLYWYQQILGQGPKLLIQFQNNGVVDDSQLPKDRFSAERLKGVDSTLKIQPAKLEDSAVYLCASSLGSGRGISYEQYFGPGTRLTVT.

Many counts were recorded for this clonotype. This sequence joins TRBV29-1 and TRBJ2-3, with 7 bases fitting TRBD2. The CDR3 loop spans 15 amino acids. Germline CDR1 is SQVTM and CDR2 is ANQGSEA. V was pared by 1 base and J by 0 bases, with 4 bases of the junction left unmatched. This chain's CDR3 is CSVEGGRTSTDTQYF. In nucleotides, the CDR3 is TGCAGCGTTGAAGGCGGGAGAACTAGCACAGATACGCAGTATTTT.

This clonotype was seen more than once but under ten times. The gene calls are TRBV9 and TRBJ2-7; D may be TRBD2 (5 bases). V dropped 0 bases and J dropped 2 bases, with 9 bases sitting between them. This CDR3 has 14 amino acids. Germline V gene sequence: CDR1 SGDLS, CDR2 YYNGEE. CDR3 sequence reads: CASSVGSSAYEQYF. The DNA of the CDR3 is TGTGCCAGCAGCGTAGGGAGTAGCGCCTACGAGCAGTACTTC.

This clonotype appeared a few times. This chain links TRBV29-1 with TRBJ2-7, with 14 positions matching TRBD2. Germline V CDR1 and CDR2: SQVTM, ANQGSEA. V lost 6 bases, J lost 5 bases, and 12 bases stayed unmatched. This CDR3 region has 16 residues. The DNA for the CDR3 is TGCAGCGTCGCGAGGGGACTAGCGGGAGCAAGCCACGAGCAGTACTTC. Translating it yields CSVARGLAGASHEQYF.

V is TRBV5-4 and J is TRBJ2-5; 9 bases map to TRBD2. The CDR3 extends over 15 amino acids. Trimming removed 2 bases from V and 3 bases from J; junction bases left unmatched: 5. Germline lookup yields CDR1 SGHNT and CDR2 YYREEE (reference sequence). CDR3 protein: CASSLIAGVEETQYF. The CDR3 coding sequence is TGTGCCAGCAGCTTAATAGCGGGGGTAGAAGAGACCCAGTACTTC.

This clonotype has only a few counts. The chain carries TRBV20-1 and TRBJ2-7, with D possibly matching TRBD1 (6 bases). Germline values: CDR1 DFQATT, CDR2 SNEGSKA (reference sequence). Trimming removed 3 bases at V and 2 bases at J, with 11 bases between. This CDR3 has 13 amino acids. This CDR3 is CSASRTAPYEQYF. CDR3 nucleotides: TGCAGTGCTAGTAGGACAGCTCCCTACGAGCAGTACTTC.

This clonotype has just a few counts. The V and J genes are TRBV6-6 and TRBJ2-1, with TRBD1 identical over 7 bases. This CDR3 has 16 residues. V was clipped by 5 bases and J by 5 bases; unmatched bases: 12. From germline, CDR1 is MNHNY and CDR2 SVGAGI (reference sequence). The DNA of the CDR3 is TGTGCCAGCAGTACCCCTCGGACAGGCACGGACAATGAGCAGTTCTTC. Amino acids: CASSTPRTGTDNEQFF.

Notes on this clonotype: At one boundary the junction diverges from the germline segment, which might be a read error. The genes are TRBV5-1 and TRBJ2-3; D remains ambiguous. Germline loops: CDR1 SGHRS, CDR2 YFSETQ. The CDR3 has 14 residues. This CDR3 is CVSSLDLRRDTQYF. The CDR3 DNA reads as TGCGTCAGCAGCTTGGATTTGCGCCGAGATACGCAGTATTTT.

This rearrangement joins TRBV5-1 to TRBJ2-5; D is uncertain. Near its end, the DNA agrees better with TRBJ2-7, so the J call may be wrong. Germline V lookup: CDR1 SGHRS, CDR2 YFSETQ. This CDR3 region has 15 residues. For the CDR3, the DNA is TGCGCCAGCAGCAAGGGCTCTACCAAACCTTACGAGCAGTACTTC. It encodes CASSKGSTKPYEQYF.

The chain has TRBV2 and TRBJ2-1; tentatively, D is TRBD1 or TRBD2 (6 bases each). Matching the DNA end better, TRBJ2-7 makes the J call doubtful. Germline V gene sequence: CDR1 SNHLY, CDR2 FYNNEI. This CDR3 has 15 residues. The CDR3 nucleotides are TGTGCCAGCAGTGAGGTCGGGGGCCCTTACAATGAGCAGTACTTC. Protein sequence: CASSEVGGPYNEQYF.

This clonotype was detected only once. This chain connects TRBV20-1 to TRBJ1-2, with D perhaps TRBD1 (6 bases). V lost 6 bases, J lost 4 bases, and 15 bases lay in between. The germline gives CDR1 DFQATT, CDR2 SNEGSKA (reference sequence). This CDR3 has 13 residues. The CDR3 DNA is TGCAGTGCAGACGTACAGGGCGGCTATGGCTACACCTTC. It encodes CSADVQGGYGYTF.

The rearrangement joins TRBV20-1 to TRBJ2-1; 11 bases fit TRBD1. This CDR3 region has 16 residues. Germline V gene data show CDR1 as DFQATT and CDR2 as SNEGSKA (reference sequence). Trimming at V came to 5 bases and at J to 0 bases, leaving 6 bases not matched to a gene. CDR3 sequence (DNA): TGCAGTGCTCCCGGACAGGGGGCAATCTCCTACAATGAGCAGTTCTTC. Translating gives CSAPGQGAISYNEQFF.

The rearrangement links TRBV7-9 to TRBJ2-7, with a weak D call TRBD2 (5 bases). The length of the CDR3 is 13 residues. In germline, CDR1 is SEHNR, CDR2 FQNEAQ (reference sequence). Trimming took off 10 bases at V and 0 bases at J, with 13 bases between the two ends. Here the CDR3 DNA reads TGTGCCAACTCACGGGGAAGCTCCTACGAGCAGTACTTC. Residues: CANSRGSSYEQYF. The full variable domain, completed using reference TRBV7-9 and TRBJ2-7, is DTGVSQNPRHKITKRGQNVTFRCDPISEHNRLYWYRQTLGQGPEFLTYFQNEAQLEKSRLLSDRFSAERPKGSFSTLEIQRTEQGDSAMYLCANSRGSSYEQYFGPGTRLTVT.

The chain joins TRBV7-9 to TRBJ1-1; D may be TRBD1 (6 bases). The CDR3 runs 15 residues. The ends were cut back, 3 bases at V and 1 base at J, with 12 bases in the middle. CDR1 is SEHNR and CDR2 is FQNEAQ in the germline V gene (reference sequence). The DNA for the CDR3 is TGTGCCAGCAGCTTCCCAGGGGTTGGGAACACTGAAGCTTTCTTT. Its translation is CASSFPGVGNTEAFF.

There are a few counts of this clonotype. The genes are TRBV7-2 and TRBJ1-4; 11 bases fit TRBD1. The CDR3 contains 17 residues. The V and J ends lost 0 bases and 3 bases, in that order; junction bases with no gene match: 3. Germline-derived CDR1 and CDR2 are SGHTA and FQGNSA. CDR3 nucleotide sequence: TGTGCCAGCAGCTTAGCGGACAGGGGGCTGTCTAATGAAAAACTGTTTTTT. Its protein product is CASSLADRGLSNEKLFF.

DNA for the CDR3: TGTGCCAGCAGCGTAGTACCTAGCGGAGGGTTCCTTTACAATGAGCAGTTCTTC. Encoded protein: CASSVVPSGGFLYNEQFF. The chain joins TRBV9 to TRBJ2-1, with 7 nucleotides matching TRBD2. The CDR3 totals 18 residues. The J segment lost 4 bases and the V segment lost 0 bases, leaving 13 bases of the junction unmatched. In germline, CDR1 is SGDLS, CDR2 YYNGEE.

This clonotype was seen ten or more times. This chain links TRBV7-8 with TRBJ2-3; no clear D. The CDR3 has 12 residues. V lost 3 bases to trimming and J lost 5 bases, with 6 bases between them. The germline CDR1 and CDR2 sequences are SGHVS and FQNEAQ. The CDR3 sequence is CASSLVQDTQYF. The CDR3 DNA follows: TGTGCCAGCAGCTTGGTACAAGATACGCAGTATTTT.

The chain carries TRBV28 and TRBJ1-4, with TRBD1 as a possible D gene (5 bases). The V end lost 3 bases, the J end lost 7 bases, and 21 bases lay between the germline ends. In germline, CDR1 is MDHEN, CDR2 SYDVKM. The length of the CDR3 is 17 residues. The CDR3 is CASSLPPGRDLLEKLFF. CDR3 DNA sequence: TGTGCCAGCAGTTTGCCCCCCGGGAGGGACCTCCTTGAAAAACTGTTTTTT. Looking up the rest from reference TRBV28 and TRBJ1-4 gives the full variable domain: DVKVTQSSRYLVKRTGEKVFLECVQDMDHENMFWYRQDPGLGLRLIYFSYDVKMKEKGDIPEGYSVSREKKERFSLILESASTNQTSMYLCASSLPPGRDLLEKLFFGSGTQLSVL.

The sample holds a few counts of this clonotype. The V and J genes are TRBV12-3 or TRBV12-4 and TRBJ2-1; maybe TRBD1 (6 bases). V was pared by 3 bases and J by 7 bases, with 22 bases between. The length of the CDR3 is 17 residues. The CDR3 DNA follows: TGTGCCAGCAGTTTGGGGGCTGGGCTAGCTCTAGCTAATGAGCAGTTCTTC. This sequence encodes CASSLGAGLALANEQFF.

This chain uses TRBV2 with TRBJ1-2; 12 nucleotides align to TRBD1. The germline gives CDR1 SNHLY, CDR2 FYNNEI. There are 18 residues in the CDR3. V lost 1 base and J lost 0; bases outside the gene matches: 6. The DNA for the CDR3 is TGTGCCAGCAGTGAAGAGGGACAGGGGGCCATAGCTAACTATGGCTACACCTTC. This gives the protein CASSEEGQGAIANYGYTF.

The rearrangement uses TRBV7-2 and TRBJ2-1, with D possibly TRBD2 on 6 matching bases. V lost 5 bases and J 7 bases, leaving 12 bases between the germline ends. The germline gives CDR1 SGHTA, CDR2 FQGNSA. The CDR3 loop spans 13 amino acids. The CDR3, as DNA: TGTGCCAGCAGCATCCAGACTAGAAATGAGCAGTTCTTC. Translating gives CASSIQTRNEQFF.

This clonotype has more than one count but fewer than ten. The CDR3 sequence is CAISVGGSLNSPLHF. CDR3 DNA sequence: TGTGCCATCAGTGTAGGCGGCAGCCTGAATTCACCCCTCCACTTT. The rearrangement uses TRBV10-3 and TRBJ1-6, with D hard to call. Germline lookup yields CDR1 ENHRY and CDR2 SYGVKD. Deletions cut 4 bases from V and 7 bases from J, with 14 bases between. The CDR3 totals 15 residues.